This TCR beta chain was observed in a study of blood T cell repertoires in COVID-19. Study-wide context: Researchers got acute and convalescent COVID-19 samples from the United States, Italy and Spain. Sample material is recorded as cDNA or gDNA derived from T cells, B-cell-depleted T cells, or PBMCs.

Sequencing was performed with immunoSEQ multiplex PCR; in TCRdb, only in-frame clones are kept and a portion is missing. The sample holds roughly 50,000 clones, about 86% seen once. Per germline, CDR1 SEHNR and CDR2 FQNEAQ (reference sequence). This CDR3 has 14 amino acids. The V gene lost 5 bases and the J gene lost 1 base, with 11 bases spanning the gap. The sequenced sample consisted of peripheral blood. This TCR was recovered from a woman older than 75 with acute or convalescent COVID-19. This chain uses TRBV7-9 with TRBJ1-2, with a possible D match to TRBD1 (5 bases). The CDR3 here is CASSQRTINYGYTF. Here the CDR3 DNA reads TGTGCCAGCAGCCAACGGACAATTAACTATGGCTACACCTTC.